This TCR beta chain was recorded in a study of blood T cells in healthy people across ages. In regard to this clonotype: Antigen unknown.

V trimming: 4 bases; J trimming: 5 bases; junction bases outside the gene matches: 9. The germline gives CDR1 LGHDT, CDR2 YNNKEL (reference sequence). This CDR3 is built from 15 residues. The study, taken as a whole, reports: It was held that diversity estimates obtained from one million T cells represented underestimates. Getting older went along with TCR beta diversity per million T cells dropping roughly linearly.

Per-sample PBMC isolation yielded at least 6.5 million cells. It was with a sample-barcoded 5' primer and a J-beta primer mix that a second PCR of about 7 to 12 cycles was run. TCRdb ran MiXCR on the 5' RACE reads and lists one entry per CDR3 protein. The sample contains roughly 900,000 distinct CDR3 sequences, about 48% of which appear only once. The material sequenced was blood. The chain recombines TRBV3-1 with TRBJ2-7; TRBD1 agrees at 9 bases. The clonotype originates from a man in his thirties or forties in good health. CDR3 in DNA: TGTGCCAGCAGCCCCAGACAGGGGGTGGATAACGAGCAGTACTTC. This codes for CASSPRQGVDNEQYF.